A selection of T cell receptor beta chains follows, all from one sample in a study of blood T cell repertoires in COVID-19. Only in-frame clones appear in the TCRdb table, and some are missing; sequencing was by immunoSEQ multiplex PCR. The sample records a few hundred thousand clones, around 87% being singletons. Sequencing was done on a sample of peripheral blood. These receptors were taken from a woman in her 50s who had recovered from COVID-19. CDR3s include the opening cysteine and the closing phenylalanine or tryptophan. Fields, in order: V gene, clone size, J gene, D gene, CDR3 protein, CDR3 DNA. A D gene is named only where the DNA matches it firmly. Clone sizes are given selectively: once, few, many, or a class where the clone is expanded.

V gene: TRBV6-5
clone size: NA
J gene: TRBJ1-4
D gene: TRBD1
CDR3 protein: CASSQGQGRSEKLFF
CDR3 DNA: TGTGCCAGCAGTCAGGGACAGGGTAGGAGTGAAAAACTGTTTTTT

V gene: TRBV28
clone size: once
J gene: TRBJ1-5
D gene: TRBD1
CDR3 protein: CASVEDRDRPQHF
CDR3 DNA: TGTGCCAGCGTGGAGGACAGGGACAGGCCCCAGCATTTT

V gene: TRBV19
clone size: NA
J gene: TRBJ1-1
D gene: TRBD1
CDR3 protein: CASSPRQGGVFF
CDR3 DNA: TGTGCCAGTAGTCCCCGACAGGGTGGCGTGTTCTTT

V gene: TRBV7-2
clone size: NA
J gene: TRBJ2-1
D gene: NA
CDR3 protein: CASSLNRGPNEQFF
CDR3 DNA: TGTGCCAGCAGCTTAAACAGAGGGCCCAATGAGCAGTTCTTC

V gene: TRBV12-5
clone size: once
J gene: TRBJ2-3
D gene: TRBD2
CDR3 protein: CASGLVLAGLTDTQYF
CDR3 DNA: TGTGCTAGTGGTTTGGTCCTAGCGGGACTCACAGATACGCAGTATTTT

V gene: TRBV10-2
clone size: NA
J gene: TRBJ2-7
D gene: NA
CDR3 protein: CASSEGAYYEQYF
CDR3 DNA: TGCGCCAGCAGTGAGGGGGCATACTACGAGCAGTACTTC

V gene: TRBV29-1
clone size: NA
J gene: TRBJ1-3
D gene: NA
CDR3 protein: CSARFSGNTIYF
CDR3 DNA: TGCAGCGCCCGTTTCTCGGGAAACACCATATATTTT

V gene: TRBV25-1
clone size: NA
J gene: TRBJ2-1
D gene: TRBD2
CDR3 protein: CASSDVGGGYNNEQFF
CDR3 DNA: TGTGCCAGCAGTGATGTCGGCGGGGGGTACAACAATGAGCAGTTCTTC

V gene: TRBV5-4
clone size: NA
J gene: TRBJ2-1
D gene: TRBD1
CDR3 protein: CASSLGDRVWSEQFF
CDR3 DNA: TGTGCCAGCAGCTTGGGGGACAGGGTATGGAGTGAGCAGTTCTTC

V gene: TRBV2
clone size: NA
J gene: TRBJ1-1
D gene: NA
CDR3 protein: CASSERGSPNTEAFF
CDR3 DNA: TGTGCCAGCAGTGAGAGGGGGTCCCCTAACACTGAAGCTTTCTTT

V gene: TRBV28
clone size: NA
J gene: TRBJ1-6
D gene: NA
CDR3 protein: CASSDSYNSPLHF
CDR3 DNA: TGTGCCAGCAGCGACAGTTACAATTCACCCCTCCACTTT

V gene: TRBV30
clone size: NA
J gene: TRBJ1-1
D gene: NA
CDR3 protein: CAWSPIQGLDTEAFF
CDR3 DNA: TGTGCCTGGAGTCCTATACAGGGTCTGGACACTGAAGCTTTCTTT

V gene: TRBV9
clone size: NA
J gene: TRBJ2-1
D gene: TRBD2
CDR3 protein: CASSPSGTSGRPSYNEQFF
CDR3 DNA: TGTGCCAGCAGCCCTTCCGGGACTAGCGGGAGACCCTCCTACAATGAGCAGTTCTTC

V gene: TRBV15
clone size: NA
J gene: TRBJ2-3
D gene: TRBD2
CDR3 protein: CATSRGSGAGGTDTQYF
CDR3 DNA: TGTGCCACCAGCAGGGGTTCGGGGGCGGGAGGAACAGATACGCAGTATTTT

V gene: TRBV11-2
clone size: NA
J gene: TRBJ2-7
D gene: NA
CDR3 protein: CASSSPTGGHYEQYF
CDR3 DNA: TGTGCCAGCAGCTCCCCTACTGGGGGCCACTACGAGCAGTACTTC

V gene: TRBV7-8
clone size: once
J gene: TRBJ1-2
D gene: NA
CDR3 protein: CASSVGAAGVGYTF
CDR3 DNA: TGTGCCAGCAGCGTAGGGGCGGCAGGGGTTGGCTACACCTTC

V gene: TRBV5-4
clone size: NA
J gene: TRBJ2-3
D gene: NA
CDR3 protein: CASSFGQIDTDTQYF
CDR3 DNA: TGTGCCAGCAGCTTTGGGCAGATAGACACAGATACGCAGTATTTT

V gene: TRBV7-2
clone size: NA
J gene: TRBJ2-2
D gene: TRBD2
CDR3 protein: CASSAEPSGVNTGELFF
CDR3 DNA: TGTGCCAGCAGCGCTGAGCCAAGCGGGGTGAACACCGGGGAGCTGTTTTTT

V gene: TRBV27
clone size: NA
J gene: TRBJ2-7
D gene: TRBD1
CDR3 protein: CASSPGQVYEQYF
CDR3 DNA: TGTGCCAGCAGCCCGGGACAGGTCTACGAGCAGTACTTC

V gene: TRBV3-1/TRBV3-2
clone size: NA
J gene: TRBJ2-3
D gene: NA
CDR3 protein: CASSPPGLALTDTQYF
CDR3 DNA: TGTGCCAGCAGCCCGCCGGGACTCGCGCTCACAGATACGCAGTATTTT

V gene: TRBV7-3
clone size: NA
J gene: TRBJ1-4
D gene: TRBD1
CDR3 protein: CASSPTGGMGEKLFF
CDR3 DNA: TGTGCCAGCAGCCCGACAGGGGGCATGGGTGAAAAACTGTTTTTT

V gene: TRBV18
clone size: NA
J gene: TRBJ2-2
D gene: NA
CDR3 protein: CASSPDTNTGELFF
CDR3 DNA: TGTGCCAGCTCACCAGACACAAACACCGGGGAGCTGTTTTTT